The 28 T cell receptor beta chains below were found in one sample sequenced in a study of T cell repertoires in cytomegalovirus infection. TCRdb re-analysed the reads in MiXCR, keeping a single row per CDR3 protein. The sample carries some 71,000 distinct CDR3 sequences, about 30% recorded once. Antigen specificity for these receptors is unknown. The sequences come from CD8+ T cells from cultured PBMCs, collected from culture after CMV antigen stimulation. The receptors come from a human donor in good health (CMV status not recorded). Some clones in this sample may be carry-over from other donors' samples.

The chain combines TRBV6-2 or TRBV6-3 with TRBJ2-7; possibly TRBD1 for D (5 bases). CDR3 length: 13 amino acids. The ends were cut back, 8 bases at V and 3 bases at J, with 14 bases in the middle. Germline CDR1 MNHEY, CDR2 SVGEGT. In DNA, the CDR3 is TGTGCCAGCGGCAGGGCCCGGATCTACGAGCAGTACTTC. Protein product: CASGRARIYEQYF.

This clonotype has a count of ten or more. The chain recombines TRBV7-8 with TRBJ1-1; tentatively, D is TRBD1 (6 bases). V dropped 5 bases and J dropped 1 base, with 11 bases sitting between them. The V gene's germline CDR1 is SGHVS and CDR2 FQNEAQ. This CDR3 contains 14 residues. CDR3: CASSPQGPNTEAFF. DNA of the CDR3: TGTGCCAGCAGCCCACAGGGACCGAACACTGAAGCTTTCTTT.

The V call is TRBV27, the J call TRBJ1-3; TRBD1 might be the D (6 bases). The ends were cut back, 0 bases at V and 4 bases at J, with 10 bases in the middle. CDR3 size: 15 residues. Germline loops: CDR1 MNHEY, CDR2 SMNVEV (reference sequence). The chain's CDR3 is CASSLSPGDGNTIYF. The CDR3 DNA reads TGTGCCAGCAGTTTATCACCAGGGGACGGAAACACCATATATTTT.

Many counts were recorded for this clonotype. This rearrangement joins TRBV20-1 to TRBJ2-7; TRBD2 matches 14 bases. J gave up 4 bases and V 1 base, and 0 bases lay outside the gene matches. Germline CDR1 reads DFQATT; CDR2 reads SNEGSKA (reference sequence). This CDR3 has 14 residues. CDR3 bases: TGCAGTGCTAGAGGACTAGCGGGAGGGTACGAGCAGTACTTC. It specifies CSARGLAGGYEQYF.

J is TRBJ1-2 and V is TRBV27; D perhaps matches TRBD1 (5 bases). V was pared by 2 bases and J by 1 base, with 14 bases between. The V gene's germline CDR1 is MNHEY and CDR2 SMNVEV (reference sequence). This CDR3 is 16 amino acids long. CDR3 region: CASSLTPRVVNYGYTF. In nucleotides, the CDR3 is TGTGCCAGCAGTTTAACCCCCAGGGTTGTTAACTATGGCTACACCTTC.

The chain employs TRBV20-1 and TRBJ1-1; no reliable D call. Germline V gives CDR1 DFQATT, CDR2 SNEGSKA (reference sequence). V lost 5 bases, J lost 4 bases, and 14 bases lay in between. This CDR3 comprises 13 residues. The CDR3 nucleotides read TGCAGTGCTTTCCCCGGGAAGAGCACTGAAGCTTTCTTT. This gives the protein CSAFPGKSTEAFF.

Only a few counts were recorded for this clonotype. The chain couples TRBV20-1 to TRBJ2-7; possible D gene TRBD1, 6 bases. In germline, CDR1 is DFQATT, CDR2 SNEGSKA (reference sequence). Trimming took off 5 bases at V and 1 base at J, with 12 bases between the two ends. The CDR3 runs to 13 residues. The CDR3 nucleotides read TGCAGTGCTCACAGACAGGATTCCTACGAGCAGTACTTC. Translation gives CSAHRQDSYEQYF.

CDR3 nucleotides: TGTGCCAGCACTATCTCCTTCTCTTCCGAGCAGTACTTC. It codes for CASTISFSSEQYF. The chain couples TRBV12-3 or TRBV12-4 to TRBJ2-7; no reliable D call. The CDR3 is made up of 13 amino acids. V lost 7 bases and J lost 6, with 16 bases in between.

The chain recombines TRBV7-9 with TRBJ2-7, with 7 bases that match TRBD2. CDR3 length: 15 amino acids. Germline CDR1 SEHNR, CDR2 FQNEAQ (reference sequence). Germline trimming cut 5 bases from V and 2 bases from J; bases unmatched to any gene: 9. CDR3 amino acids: CASSPEGGRPYEQYF. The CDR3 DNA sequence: TGTGCCAGCAGCCCAGAGGGCGGGAGACCCTACGAGCAGTACTTC. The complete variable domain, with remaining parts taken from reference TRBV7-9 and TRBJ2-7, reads DTGVSQNPRHKITKRGQNVTFRCDPISEHNRLYWYRQTLGQGPEFLTYFQNEAQLEKSRLLSDRFSAERPKGSFSTLEIQRTEQGDSAMYLCASSPEGGRPYEQYFGPGTRLTVT.

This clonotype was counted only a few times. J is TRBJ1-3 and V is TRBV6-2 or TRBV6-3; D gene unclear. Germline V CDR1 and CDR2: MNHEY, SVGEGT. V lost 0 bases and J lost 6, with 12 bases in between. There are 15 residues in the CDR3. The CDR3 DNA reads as TGTGCCAGCAGTTACTCGGATTCCTTGGAAAACACCATATATTTT. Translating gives CASSYSDSLENTIYF.

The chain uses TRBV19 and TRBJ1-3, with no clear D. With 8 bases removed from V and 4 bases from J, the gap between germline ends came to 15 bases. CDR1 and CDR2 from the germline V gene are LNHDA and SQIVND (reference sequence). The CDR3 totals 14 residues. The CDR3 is CASDQGARGNTIYF. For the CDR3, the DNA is TGTGCCAGTGATCAAGGCGCACGGGGAAACACCATATATTTT. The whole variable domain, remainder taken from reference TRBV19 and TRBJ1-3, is DGGITQSPKYLFRKEGQNVTLSCEQNLNHDAMYWYRQDPGQGLRLIYYSQIVNDFQKGDIAEGYSVSREKKESFPLTVTSAQKNPTAFYLCASDQGARGNTIYFGEGSWLTVV.

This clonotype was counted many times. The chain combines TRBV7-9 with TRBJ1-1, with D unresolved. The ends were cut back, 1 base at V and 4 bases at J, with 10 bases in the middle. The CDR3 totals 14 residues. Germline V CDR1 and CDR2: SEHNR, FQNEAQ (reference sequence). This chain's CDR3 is CASSLVTDGTEAFF. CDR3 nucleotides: TGTGCCAGCAGCTTAGTGACGGACGGCACTGAAGCTTTCTTT. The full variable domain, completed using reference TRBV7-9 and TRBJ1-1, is DTGVSQNPRHKITKRGQNVTFRCDPISEHNRLYWYRQTLGQGPEFLTYFQNEAQLEKSRLLSDRFSAERPKGSFSTLEIQRTEQGDSAMYLCASSLVTDGTEAFFGQGTRLTVV.

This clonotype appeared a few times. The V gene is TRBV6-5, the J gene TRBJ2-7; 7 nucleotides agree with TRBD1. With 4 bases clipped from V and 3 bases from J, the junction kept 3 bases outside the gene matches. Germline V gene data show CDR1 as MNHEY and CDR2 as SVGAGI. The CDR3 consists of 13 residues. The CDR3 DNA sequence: TGTGCCAGCAGTTCTGGGACAGACTACGAGCAGTACTTC. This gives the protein CASSSGTDYEQYF.

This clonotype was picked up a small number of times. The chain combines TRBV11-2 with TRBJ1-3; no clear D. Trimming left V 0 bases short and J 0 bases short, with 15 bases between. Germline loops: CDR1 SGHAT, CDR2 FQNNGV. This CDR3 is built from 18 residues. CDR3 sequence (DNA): TGTGCCAGCAGCTTAGAGGTGATTACCTCCTTCTCTGGAAACACCATATATTTT. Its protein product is CASSLEVITSFSGNTIYF. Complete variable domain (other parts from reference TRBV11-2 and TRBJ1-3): EAGVAQSPRYKIIEKRQSVAFWCNPISGHATLYWYQQILGQGPKLLIQFQNNGVVDDSQLPKDRFSAERLKGVDSTLKIQPAKLEDSAVYLCASSLEVITSFSGNTIYFGEGSWLTVV.

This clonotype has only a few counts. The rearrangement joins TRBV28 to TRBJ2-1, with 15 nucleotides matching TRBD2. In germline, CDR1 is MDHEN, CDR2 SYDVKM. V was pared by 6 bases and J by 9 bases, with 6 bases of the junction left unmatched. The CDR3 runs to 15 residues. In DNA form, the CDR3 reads TGTGCCAGCAGAAGGACTAGCGGGGGGGCCACTGAGCAGTTCTTC. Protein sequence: CASRRTSGGATEQFF.

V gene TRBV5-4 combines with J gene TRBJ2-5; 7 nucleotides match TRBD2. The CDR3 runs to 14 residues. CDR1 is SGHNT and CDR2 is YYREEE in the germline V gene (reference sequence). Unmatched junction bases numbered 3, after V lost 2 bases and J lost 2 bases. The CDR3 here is CASSFGGGQETQYF. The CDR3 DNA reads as TGTGCCAGCAGCTTTGGGGGAGGGCAAGAGACCCAGTACTTC.

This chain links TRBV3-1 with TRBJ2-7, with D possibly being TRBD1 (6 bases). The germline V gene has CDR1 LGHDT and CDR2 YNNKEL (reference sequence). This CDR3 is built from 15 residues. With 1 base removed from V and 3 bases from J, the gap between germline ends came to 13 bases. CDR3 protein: CASSQVTGSIYEQYF. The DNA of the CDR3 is TGTGCCAGCAGCCAAGTCACAGGGTCAATCTACGAGCAGTACTTC.

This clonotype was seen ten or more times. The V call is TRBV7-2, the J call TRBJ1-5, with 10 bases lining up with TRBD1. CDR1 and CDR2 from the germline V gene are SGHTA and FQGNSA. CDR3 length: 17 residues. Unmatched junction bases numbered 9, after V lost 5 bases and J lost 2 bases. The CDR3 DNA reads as TGTGCCAGCAGCAGAGGGACAGGGGATGTTCGCAATCAGCCCCAGCATTTT. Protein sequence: CASSRGTGDVRNQPQHF. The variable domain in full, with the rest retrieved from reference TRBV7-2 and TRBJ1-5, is GAGVSQSPSNKVTEKGKDVELRCDPISGHTALYWYRQSLGQGLEFLIYFQGNSAPDKSGLPSDRFSAERTGGSVSTLTIQRTQQEDSAVYLCASSRGTGDVRNQPQHFGDGTRLSIL.

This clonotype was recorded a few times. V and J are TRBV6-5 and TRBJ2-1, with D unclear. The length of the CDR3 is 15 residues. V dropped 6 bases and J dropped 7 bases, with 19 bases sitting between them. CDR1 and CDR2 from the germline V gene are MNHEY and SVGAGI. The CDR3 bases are TGTGCCAGCAGCAAAGGTGGAGTTTTGGAGAATGAGCAGTTCTTC. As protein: CASSKGGVLENEQFF.

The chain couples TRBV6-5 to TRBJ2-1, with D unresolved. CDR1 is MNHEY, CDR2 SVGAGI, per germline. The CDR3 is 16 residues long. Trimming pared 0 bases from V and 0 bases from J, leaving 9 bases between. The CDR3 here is CASSYSIRSSYNEQFF. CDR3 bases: TGTGCCAGCAGTTACTCGATCAGAAGCTCCTACAATGAGCAGTTCTTC.

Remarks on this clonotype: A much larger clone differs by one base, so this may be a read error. The CDR3 sequence: CASSLAARVAGSTIYF. CDR3 DNA: TGTGCCAGCAGCTTAGCGGCCAGGGTCGCTGGAAGCACCATATATTTT. This chain uses TRBV7-4 with TRBJ1-3; perhaps TRBD1 as D (5 bases). Germline V lookup: CDR1 SGHVT, CDR2 SQSDAQ. The CDR3 is 16 residues long.

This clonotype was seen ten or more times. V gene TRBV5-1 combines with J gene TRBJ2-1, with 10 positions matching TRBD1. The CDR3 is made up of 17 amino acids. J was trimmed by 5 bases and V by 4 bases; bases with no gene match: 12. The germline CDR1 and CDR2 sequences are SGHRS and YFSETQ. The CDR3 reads CASSPGPRDRGNNEQFF. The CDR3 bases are TGCGCCAGCAGCCCCGGGCCCCGGGACAGGGGTAACAATGAGCAGTTCTTC.

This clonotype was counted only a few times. The CDR3 region is CASSRDSVNTEAFF. The CDR3 DNA reads TGTGCCAGCTCCAGGGACAGTGTGAACACTGAAGCTTTCTTT. The V call is TRBV6-2 or TRBV6-3, the J call TRBJ1-1, with 7 positions matching TRBD1. From germline, CDR1 is MNHEY and CDR2 SVGEGT. The CDR3 is 14 amino acids. J lost 0 bases, V lost 8 bases, and 6 bases had no gene match.

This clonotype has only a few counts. This chain's CDR3 is CASSQPYTEAFF. CDR3 nucleotides: TGTGCCAGTAGTCAACCCTACACTGAAGCTTTCTTT. The chain couples TRBV19 to TRBJ1-1; D is uncertain. Trimming shortened V by 5 bases and J by 3 bases, and 7 bases separated the two germline ends. Germline V gene data show CDR1 as LNHDA and CDR2 as SQIVND (reference sequence). The CDR3 length is 12 residues. The full variable domain, in which reference TRBV19 and TRBJ1-1 provide the parts outside the CDR3, is DGGITQSPKYLFRKEGQNVTLSCEQNLNHDAMYWYRQDPGQGLRLIYYSQIVNDFQKGDIAEGYSVSREKKESFPLTVTSAQKNPTAFYLCASSQPYTEAFFGQGTRLTVV.

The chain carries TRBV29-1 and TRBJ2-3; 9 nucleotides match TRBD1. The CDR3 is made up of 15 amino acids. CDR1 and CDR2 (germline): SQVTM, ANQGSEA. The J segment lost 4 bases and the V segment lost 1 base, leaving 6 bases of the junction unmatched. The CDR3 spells CSVEVWDRVADTQYF. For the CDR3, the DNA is TGCAGCGTTGAAGTTTGGGACAGGGTTGCAGATACGCAGTATTTT.

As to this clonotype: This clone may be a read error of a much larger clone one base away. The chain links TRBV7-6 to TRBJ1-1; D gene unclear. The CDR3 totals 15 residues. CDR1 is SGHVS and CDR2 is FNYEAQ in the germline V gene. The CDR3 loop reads CVSSLAPFMNTEAFF. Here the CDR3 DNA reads TGTGTCAGCAGCTTAGCGCCGTTCATGAACACTGAAGCTTTCTTT.

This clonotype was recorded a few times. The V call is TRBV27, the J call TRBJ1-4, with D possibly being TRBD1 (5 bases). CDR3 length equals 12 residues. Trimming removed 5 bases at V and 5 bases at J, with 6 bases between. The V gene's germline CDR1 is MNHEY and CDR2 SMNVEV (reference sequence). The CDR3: CASSPGNEKLFF. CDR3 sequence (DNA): TGTGCCAGCAGTCCAGGGAATGAAAAACTGTTTTTT.

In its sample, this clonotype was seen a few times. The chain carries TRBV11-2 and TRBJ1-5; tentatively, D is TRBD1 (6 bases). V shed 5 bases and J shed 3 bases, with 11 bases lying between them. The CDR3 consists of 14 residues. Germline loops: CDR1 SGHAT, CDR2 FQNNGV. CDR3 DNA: TGTGCCAGCAGCGCGACAGGCATCAATCAGCCCCAGCATTTT. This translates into CASSATGINQPQHF.